The next 9 T cell receptor beta chains were all read from a single sample in a study of Ad26.COV2.S vaccination and SARS-CoV-2 variants. The assay was immunoSEQ multiplex PCR, and TCRdb's table has in-frame clones only and misses some. The sample holds approximately 410,000 clones; around 92% are singletons and the top ten take around 1.8%. Treatment described: around 19 received Ad26.COV2.S at low or high dose, single or two shots; a few received placebo; per-sample allocation not given. Day 63 after the first vaccine or placebo injection was the time point for sampling. This specimen was peripheral blood, taken in a trial of Ad26.COV2.S vaccine versus placebo. The source of these receptors is a person between 18 and 60 years old who received the Ad26.COV2.S COVID-19 vaccine or a placebo.

V usage is TRBV30 and J usage is TRBJ2-1; 9 bases are a match to TRBD1. Germline CDR1 reads GTSNPN; CDR2 reads SVGIG (reference sequence). The CDR3 covers 15 residues. V was clipped by 4 bases and J by 4 bases; unmatched bases: 8. CDR3 sequence reads: CAWTPGQGLYNEQFF. The CDR3 nucleotides read TGTGCCTGGACGCCGGGACAGGGACTTTACAATGAGCAGTTCTTC.

The genes are TRBV7-2 and TRBJ2-2, with a weak D call TRBD1 (5 bases). Germline CDR1 and CDR2: SGHTA and FQGNSA. V was trimmed by 5 bases and J by 3 bases, leaving 10 bases between them. The CDR3 consists of 14 residues. As DNA, the CDR3 is TGTGCCAGCAGCAACGACAGATACACCGGGGAGCTGTTTTTT. This gives the protein CASSNDRYTGELFF.

The V call is TRBV4-1, the J call TRBJ1-4; TRBD1 is a possible D gene (5 bases). V was shortened by 1 base and J by 5 bases, with 8 bases between the two germline ends. The CDR3 consists of 14 residues. CDR1 is MGHRA, CDR2 YSYEKL, per germline. CDR3 residues: CASSQATVNEKLFF. The CDR3, as DNA: TGCGCCAGCAGCCAAGCGACAGTGAATGAAAAACTGTTTTTT.

This clone was recorded only once. The gene calls are TRBV5-8 and TRBJ1-1; no clear D gene. Germline V gene lookup returns CDR1 SGHTS and CDR2 YDEGEE. The CDR3 is 13 residues long. Trimming stripped 4 bases from V and 9 bases from J, with 16 bases between. CDR3 sequence (DNA): TGTGCCAGCAGCCCGTGGACCCGACCTCAAGCTTTCTTT. Encoded protein: CASSPWTRPQAFF.

The V call is TRBV4-3, the J call TRBJ1-3; D is ambiguous. The CDR3 spans 16 residues. Between the trimmed V and J ends, which lost 0 bases and 0 bases, there was a span of 9 bases. CDR1 and CDR2 (germline): LGHNA, YSLEER. The CDR3 reads CASSQDLKNSGNTIYF. CDR3 nucleotide sequence: TGCGCCAGCAGCCAAGATCTGAAAAACTCTGGAAACACCATATATTTT.

The genes are TRBV6-5 and TRBJ2-4, with D possibly TRBD2 on 7 matching bases. The germline gives CDR1 MNHEY, CDR2 SVGAGI. V dropped 2 bases and J dropped 7 bases, with 15 bases sitting between them. The CDR3 sequence is 15 residues long. CDR3 bases: TGTGCCAGCAGTTACGGAGGCGGGGGCGGTAACATTCAGTACTTC. Its translation: CASSYGGGGGNIQYF.

The CDR3 region has the DNA TGTGCCAGCTCACCTAGCCCGGGAGTCTCTGGAAACACCATATATTTT. This translates into CASSPSPGVSGNTIYF. The V gene is TRBV18, the J gene TRBJ1-3, with no clear D. The CDR3 contains 16 residues. V shed 3 bases and J shed 0 bases, with 12 bases lying between them. The germline V gene has CDR1 KGHSH and CDR2 LQKENI.

DNA of the CDR3: TGTGCCAGCAGCTTATCGCCGGGACTCCGCGGAGATACGCAGTATTTT. Protein product: CASSLSPGLRGDTQYF. V is TRBV7-2 and J is TRBJ2-3, with a possible D match to TRBD2 (6 bases). Trimming pared 2 bases from V and 5 bases from J, leaving 17 bases between. The germline gives CDR1 SGHTA, CDR2 FQGNSA. The CDR3 is made up of 16 amino acids.

The chain uses TRBV28 and TRBJ2-1, with D maybe TRBD1 (6 bases). This CDR3 has 15 amino acids. Germline CDR1 and CDR2: MDHEN and SYDVKM. Trimming shortened V by 2 bases and J by 2 bases, and 10 bases separated the two germline ends. The CDR3 loop is CASSLGQLTYNEQFF. The CDR3 nucleotides read TGTGCCAGCAGTTTAGGACAGTTGACCTACAATGAGCAGTTCTTC.